The rows below give T cell receptor beta chains drawn from one sample of a study of T cell responses to AZD1222 COVID-19 vaccine. Measured with immunoSEQ multiplex PCR; TCRdb has only the in-frame clones, and not every one. The data show approximately 180,000 clones, with roughly 92% seen just once and 8% to 13% held by the top ten. Sequencing used peripheral blood, obtained on day 0 of AZD1222 vaccination. The source is an adult in good health. The CDR3 runs from the conserved cysteine through the conserved F or W. The D gene is left open where the match is weak. The size entry is marked missing in some rows and otherwise reads once, few, many or a size class.

V gene	D gene	clone size	J gene	CDR3 length	CDR3 protein	CDR3 DNA
TRBV18	-	-	TRBJ2-7	16	CASSPPTARESDEQYF	TGTGCCAGCTCACCGCCGACAGCCAGGGAGAGTGACGAGCAGTACTTC
TRBV6-2/TRBV6-3	-	-	TRBJ1-6	14	CASSFRLKNSPLHF	TGTGCCAGCAGTTTCAGGCTGAAAAATTCACCCCTCCACTTT
TRBV4-1	-	once	TRBJ1-1	17	CASSQVYRELMNTEAFF	TGCGCCAGCAGCCAAGTTTACAGGGAACTAATGAACACTGAAGCTTTCTTT
TRBV19	-	-	TRBJ2-2	13	CASSIWPAGELFF	TGTGCCAGTAGTATCTGGCCCGCCGGGGAGCTGTTTTTT
TRBV19	TRBD1	-	TRBJ2-2	14	CATRGQVFTGELFF	TGTGCCACCCGGGGACAGGTTTTTACCGGGGAGCTGTTTTTT
TRBV24-1	TRBD1	-	TRBJ2-2	13	CATSGTGPGELFF	TGTGCCACCTCCGGGACAGGCCCCGGGGAGCTGTTTTTT
TRBV4-1	-	-	TRBJ2-2	16	CASSPRGEANTGELFF	TGCGCCAGCAGCCCGAGAGGGGAAGCGAACACCGGGGAGCTGTTTTTT
TRBV7-6	-	once	TRBJ2-5	15	CASSSNEGREETQYF	TGTGCCAGCAGCTCAAATGAGGGAAGGGAGGAGACCCAGTACTTC
TRBV5-5	-	-	TRBJ1-4	14	CASSTGTPNEKLFF	TGTGCCAGCAGCACAGGGACGCCTAATGAAAAACTGTTTTTT
TRBV2	-	-	TRBJ1-2	14	CASSEVLAALNYTF	TGTGCCAGCAGTGAAGTGTTGGCAGCGCTTAACTACACCTTC
TRBV2	-	-	TRBJ1-1	14	CASSPTGVNTEAFF	TGTGCCAGCAGCCCGACAGGAGTGAACACTGAAGCTTTCTTT
TRBV6-1	-	once	TRBJ2-3	16	CASSEEVGGATDTQYF	TGTGCCAGCAGTGAAGAGGTTGGGGGGGCCACAGATACGCAGTATTTT
TRBV4-1	-	few	TRBJ1-5	14	CASSQEEGNQPQHF	TGCGCCAGCAGCCAAGAGGAGGGCAATCAGCCCCAGCATTTT
TRBV25-1	TRBD2	-	TRBJ2-5	14	CASSGLARRETQYF	TGTGCCAGCAGTGGACTAGCAAGGCGAGAGACCCAGTACTTC
TRBV9	TRBD2	-	TRBJ2-1	14	CASSEREAYNEQFF	TGTGCCAGCAGCGAGCGGGAAGCCTACAATGAGCAGTTCTTC
TRBV6-1	-	-	TRBJ2-2	15	CASSEWTANTGELFF	TGTGCCAGCAGTGAATGGACAGCTAATACCGGGGAGCTGTTTTTT
TRBV10-3	-	few	TRBJ2-6	15	CAISGQLSGANVLTF	TGTGCCATCAGTGGACAGCTCTCTGGGGCCAACGTCCTGACTTTC
TRBV10-2	-	-	TRBJ1-1	14	CASSESAGYTEAFF	TGCGCCAGCAGTGAGTCGGCAGGATACACTGAAGCTTTCTTT
TRBV28	-	once	TRBJ1-1	12	CASSLRSALAFF	TGTGCCAGCAGTTTGAGATCCGCCTTGGCTTTCTTT
TRBV6-2/TRBV6-3	TRBD2	once	TRBJ2-1	16	CASSQGLAGGLNEQFF	TGTGCCAGCAGTCAGGGACTAGCGGGGGGCTTAAATGAGCAGTTCTTC
TRBV3-1/TRBV3-2	-	-	TRBJ1-1	15	CASSPTHRDATEAFF	TGTGCCAGCAGCCCGACCCACAGGGATGCCACTGAAGCTTTCTTT
TRBV5-1	-	-	TRBJ2-7	15	CASRHGPGPRTEQYF	TGCGCCAGCAGACACGGCCCAGGGCCACGGACCGAGCAGTACTTC
TRBV4-1	-	-	TRBJ1-6	16	CASSLDPGNNNSPLHF	TGCGCCAGCAGCCTAGACCCCGGGAATAATAATTCACCCCTCCACTTT
TRBV7-6	-	-	TRBJ1-5	15	CASSSPGRVDQPQHF	TGTGCCAGCAGCTCCCCGGGCAGGGTCGATCAGCCCCAGCATTTT
TRBV11-2	-	-	TRBJ2-1	14	CASSTRDEYNEQFF	TGTGCCAGCAGCACCCGGGACGAGTACAATGAGCAGTTCTTC
TRBV12-5	-	few	TRBJ1-2	16	CASGAGQTSPRDGYTF	TGTGCTAGTGGGGCTGGACAGACCTCACCGCGGGACGGCTACACCTTC
TRBV15	-	few	TRBJ2-7	13	CATSPGLTYEQYF	TGTGCCACCAGCCCGGGTCTCACCTACGAGCAGTACTTC
TRBV7-2	TRBD1	-	TRBJ1-3	15	CASSISGGPGNTIYF	TGTGCCAGCAGCATATCAGGGGGCCCTGGAAACACCATATATTTT
TRBV6-5	-	-	TRBJ2-3	12	CASSYDADTQYF	TGTGCCAGCAGTTACGATGCAGATACGCAGTATTTT
TRBV9	-	-	TRBJ2-7	12	CASSPSVGEQYF	TGTGCCAGCAGCCCCTCGGTTGGCGAGCAGTACTTC
TRBV7-9	TRBD1	-	TRBJ1-2	15	CASSPRTGEGNGYTF	TGTGCCAGCAGCCCCAGGACAGGTGAGGGGAATGGCTACACCTTC
TRBV4-3	-	-	TRBJ2-1	13	CASSRDFSNEQFF	TGCGCCAGCAGCCGGGATTTCAGCAATGAGCAGTTCTTC
TRBV29-1	TRBD1	-	TRBJ1-2	12	CSVKGQGYGYTF	TGCAGCGTTAAAGGACAGGGGTATGGCTACACCTTC
TRBV6-5	-	-	TRBJ2-1	16	CASSYGLPGSYNEQFF	TGTGCCAGCAGTTACGGTCTCCCGGGCTCCTACAATGAGCAGTTCTTC
TRBV19	-	-	TRBJ1-1	12	CASRDMNTEAFF	TGTGCCAGCCGGGACATGAACACTGAAGCTTTCTTT
TRBV19	-	-	TRBJ1-4	15	CASSSLTSSNEKLFF	TGTGCCAGTAGTTCCCTGACAAGTTCTAATGAAAAACTGTTTTTT
TRBV3-1/TRBV3-2	-	-	TRBJ1-2	15	CASSQDRTDNYGYTF	TGTGCCAGCAGCCAAGATCGGACTGATAACTATGGCTACACCTTC